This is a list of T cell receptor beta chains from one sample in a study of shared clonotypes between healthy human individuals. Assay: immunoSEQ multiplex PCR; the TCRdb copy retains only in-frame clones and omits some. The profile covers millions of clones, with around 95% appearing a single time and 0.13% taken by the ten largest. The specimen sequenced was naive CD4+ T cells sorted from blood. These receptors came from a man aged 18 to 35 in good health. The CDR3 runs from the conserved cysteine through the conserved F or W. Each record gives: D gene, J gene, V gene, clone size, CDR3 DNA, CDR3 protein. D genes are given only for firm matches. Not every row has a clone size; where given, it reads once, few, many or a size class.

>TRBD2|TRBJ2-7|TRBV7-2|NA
TGTGCCAGCAGCTTAGAAGTTAGCGGGAGTGGCGAGCAGTACTTC
CASSLEVSGSGEQYF
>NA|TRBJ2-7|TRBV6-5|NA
TGTGCCAGCAGTTTGAATCTATTGGGGCCCTACGAGCAGTACTTC
CASSLNLLGPYEQYF
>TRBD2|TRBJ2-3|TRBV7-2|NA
TGTGCCAGCAGCTACCCCAGTGCTAGCGGGAAAGATACGCAGTATTTT
CASSYPSASGKDTQYF
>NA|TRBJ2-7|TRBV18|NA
TGTGCCAGCTCGCGTGACAGGGGAGGGGCCAGCTCCTACGAGCAGTACTTC
CASSRDRGGASSYEQYF
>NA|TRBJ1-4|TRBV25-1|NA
TGTGCCAGCGGACCTGGGAGCCTTAATGAAAAACTGTTTTTT
CASGPGSLNEKLFF
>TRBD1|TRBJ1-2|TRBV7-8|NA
TGTGCCAGCAGCCCCGGACAGGGGCTTCAGGACGGCTACACCTTC
CASSPGQGLQDGYTF
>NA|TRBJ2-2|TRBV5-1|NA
TGCGCCAGCAGCGGGACTGTCTACACCGGGGAGCTGTTTTTT
CASSGTVYTGELFF
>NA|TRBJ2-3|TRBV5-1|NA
TGCGCCAGCAGCACCGGACACATCCCTAGCACAGATACGCAGTATTTT
CASSTGHIPSTDTQYF
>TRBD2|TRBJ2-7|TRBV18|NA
TGTGCCAGCTCACCACGCGGGAGAAACGACGAGCAGTACTTC
CASSPRGRNDEQYF
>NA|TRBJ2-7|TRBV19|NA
TGTGCCAGTAGACAGACGGGGGCCTACGAGCAGTACTTC
CASRQTGAYEQYF
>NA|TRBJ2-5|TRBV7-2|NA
TGTGCCAGCAGCTCCCTGAGGAGCCAGGAGACCCAGTACTTC
CASSSLRSQETQYF
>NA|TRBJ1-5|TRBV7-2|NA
TGTGCCAGCAGCTTACGCCCAGGGGTCAATCAGCCCCAGCATTTT
CASSLRPGVNQPQHF
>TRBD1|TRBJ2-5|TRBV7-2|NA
TGTGCCAGCAGCTTAGTCGGACAGGGGGTTGAGACCCAGTACTTC
CASSLVGQGVETQYF
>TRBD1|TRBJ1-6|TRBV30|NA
TGTGCCTGGACAGGGACAGGAAGCTCACCCCTCCACTTT
CAWTGTGSSPLHF
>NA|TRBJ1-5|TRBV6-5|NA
TGTGCCAGCAGTTGGAAAGAGCCCCAGCATTTT
CASSWKEPQHF
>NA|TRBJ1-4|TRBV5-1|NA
TGCGCCAGCAGCTCAGGCGGGGTAGGAAATGAAAAACTGTTTTTT
CASSSGGVGNEKLFF
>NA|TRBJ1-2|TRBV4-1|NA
TGCGCCAGCAGCCCAGGCCTTGGGGTAAACTATGGCTACACCTTC
CASSPGLGVNYGYTF
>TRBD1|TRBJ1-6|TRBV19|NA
TGTGCCAGTAGTTCGATCCCGGGACAGGGGGCCCCATTCTATAATTCACCCCTCCACTTT
CASSSIPGQGAPFYNSPLHF
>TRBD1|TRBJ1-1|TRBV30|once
TGTGCCTGGAGCCCCCGGGACAGGAGGGGGGCGGGTGAAGCTTTCTTT
CAWSPRDRRGAGEAFF
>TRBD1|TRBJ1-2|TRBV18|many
TGTGCCAGCTCACCGGACAGGGAATATGGCTACACCTTC
CASSPDREYGYTF
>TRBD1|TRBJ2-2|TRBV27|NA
TGTGCCAGCCAGGGGGTCCCGAACACCGGGGAGCTGTTTTTT
CASQGVPNTGELFF
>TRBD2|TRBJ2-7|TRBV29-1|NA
TGCAGCGTGGGGCGCGGGGGGTACGAGCAGTACTTC
CSVGRGGYEQYF
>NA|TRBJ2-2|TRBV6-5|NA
TGTGCCAGCAGTCCCAGGCGGGTGAACACCGGGGAGCTGTTTTTT
CASSPRRVNTGELFF
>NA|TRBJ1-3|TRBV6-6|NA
TGTGCCAGCACCACCCGGACACCGCACTCTGGAAACACCATATATTTT
CASTTRTPHSGNTIYF
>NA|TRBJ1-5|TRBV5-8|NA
TGTGCCAGCAGCGCGGGAATAGGGAATCAGCCCCAGCATTTT
CASSAGIGNQPQHF
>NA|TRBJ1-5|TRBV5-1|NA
TGCGCCAGCAGCTTGGGGGCAGGGGTTTACAATCAGCCCCAGCATTTT
CASSLGAGVYNQPQHF
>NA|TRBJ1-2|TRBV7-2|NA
TGTGCCAGCAGCGCGGACGTCAATGGCTACACCTTC
CASSADVNGYTF
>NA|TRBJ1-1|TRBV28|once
TGTGCCAGCAGTCCTAGGACAGTATGGGCTGAAGCTTTCTTT
CASSPRTVWAEAFF
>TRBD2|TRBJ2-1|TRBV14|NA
TGTGCCAGCAGCCGATGGACTAGCGGGGAGCCTGAGCAGTTCTTC
CASSRWTSGEPEQFF
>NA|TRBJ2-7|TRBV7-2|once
TGTGCCAGCAGCTTAGGTCGCGGACCCTACGAGCAGTACTTC
CASSLGRGPYEQYF
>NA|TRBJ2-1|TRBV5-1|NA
TGCGCCAGCAGCTTGGCAGGGAACAATGAGCAGTTCTTC
CASSLAGNNEQFF
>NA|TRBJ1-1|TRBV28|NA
TGTGCCAGCAGCCGAACCCGGGGTATGGGAACTGAAGCTTTCTTT
CASSRTRGMGTEAFF
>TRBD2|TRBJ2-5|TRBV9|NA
TGTGCCAGCAGCGTTAGCTCCGGGACTAGCGGGAGTTGGGGAGAGACCCAGTACTTC
CASSVSSGTSGSWGETQYF